This T cell receptor beta chain comes out of a study of beta chain features in type 1 diabetes. Across the study: Sorted cell examination encompassed roughly 98,000,000 cells across all samples.

All of the isolated RNA was reverse transcribed, so expressed TCRB transcripts were sequenced. TCRdb's table, derived via immunoSEQ multiplex PCR, lists solely in-frame clones and lacks some. This table has about 900,000 clones, 17% appearing once. All of the sorted populations showed purity greater than 98%. There are 18 residues in the CDR3. Germline values: CDR1 LGHNT, CDR2 FRNRAP. The ends were cut back, 3 bases at V and 5 bases at J, with 23 bases in the middle. This sequence originates from a woman under 30 in good health. The chain has TRBV12-5 and TRBJ2-1, with D tentatively TRBD2 (7 bases). Source material: naive CD4+ T cells from blood. CDR3 nucleotide sequence: TGTGCTAGTGGTTTCGGACTGGGGGCGGGAGTGGGACACAATGAGCAGTTCTTC. Protein product: CASGFGLGAGVGHNEQFF.